The present T cell receptor (beta chain) was sequenced within a study of blood T cell repertoires in COVID-19. Study at large: Collection of acute and convalescent COVID-19 samples took place in the United States, Italy and Spain. The cDNA or gDNA used as material had been derived from T cells, B-cell-depleted T cells, or PBMCs.

The CDR3 totals 16 residues. The V and J ends lost 0 bases and 2 bases respectively, with 11 bases between them. Germline values: CDR1 MNHEY, CDR2 SVGEGT. As processed by the authors: Estimated nucleated cell counts came from reference gene primer amplification. Repertoires were generated with immunoSEQ multiplex PCR, while TCRdb's copy carries only in-frame clones and drops some. That table furnishes V, J and clone size, whereas the DNA furnished D and trimming. The sample contains 120,000 or so clones, about 88% of which appear only once. In the case of this clone: The sample has other DNA sequences that encode this CDR3 too.

This TCR was recovered from a woman in her forties or fifties with acute or convalescent COVID-19. The chain employs TRBV6-2 or TRBV6-3 and TRBJ1-5; D uncertain. The sample taken for sequencing was peripheral blood. CDR3 bases: TGTGCCAGCAGTTACTCGTTCGGGGTTGGCAATCAGCCCCAGCATTTT. Translation: CASSYSFGVGNQPQHF.